This T cell receptor (beta chain) was identified in a study of blood T cell repertoires in COVID-19 (dated by TCRdb to about 2020). As for the study more broadly: Samples from collaborators originated in the United States, Italy and Spain and spanned both the acute and convalescent phases of COVID-19. The material from the prospective study consisted of cDNA or gDNA derived from T cells, B-cell-depleted T cells, or PBMCs. The dataset comprised deeply sampled blood TCRbeta repertoires from subjects exposed to, actively infected with, or recovered from COVID-19. The repertoires were made available in a free public database intended to serve as a resource for research on the immune response to SARS-CoV-2. Samples were obtained from the ongoing ImmuneRACE study (first 160 participants) and from about 1,300 subjects provided by 6 global collaborators. Nearly every sample came with metadata listing a de-identified subject ID, COVID-19 status, age in years and sex. Where available, HLA class I and class II types were taken from metadata supplied by the sample provider and were not determined by assay-based typing.

In the prospective study, participants were about 18 to 95 years old, resided in 20 to 30 geographic areas of the United States, and were enrolled through a virtual design. In the prospective study, cohorts were assigned on the basis of participant-reported clinical history obtained from a screening survey and a study questionnaire. ImmuneRACE Cohort 3 recovered participants were defined by two consecutive negative NP/OP PCR tests, healthcare professional clearance, or symptom resolution. In the prospective study, whole blood, serum and a nasopharyngeal or oropharyngeal swab were collected from each participant by mobile phlebotomists. Over an approximately 2-month period, participants in the prospective study had the option of providing additional blood draws and questionnaires. Prospective study blood samples were shipped either frozen or at room temperature before DNA extraction. In regard to this clone: Its antigen specificity is not known. No base quality values were provided; no much bigger clone lies one nucleotide off.

The investigation overall reported the following: The amount of clinical and demographic metadata varied by source and participant and was provided uncurated.

TCRbeta CDR3 regions were amplified from genomic DNA using the immunoSEQ Assay, a bias-controlled multiplex PCR. The original methods were these. The number of nucleated cells in each sample was estimated by amplification of reference gene primers within the assay. Sequence reads were collapsed and filtered to measure the absolute abundance of every unique TCRbeta CDR3 rearrangement. For each sample, productive Simpson clonality was calculated as the square root of Simpson's diversity index over productive rearrangements. TCRdb re-hosts the immuneACCESS table, in-frame sequences only. Its copies lack some clones; in the studies checked, an unresolved V gene accounts for under half of them, and the cause for the rest is not known. V and J calls and clone size are those listed in that table; D and trimming were worked out from the DNA. The table for this sample lists roughly 290,000 clones; 87% of them were counted only once. The ten largest clonotypes hold approximately 5.7% of the sample.

What was sequenced was PBMCs or T cells enriched from blood (not recorded which). This receptor was identified in a woman in her thirties or forties who had recovered from COVID-19.

The nucleotides are TGTGCCAGCAGCTTCCGTAGCGGGTTCGCCTACGAGCAGTACTTC. It translates to CASSFRSGFAYEQYF. The chain is assembled from TRBV7-2 and TRBJ2-7, with 7 central nucleotides matching TRBD2. Germline trimming amounts to 3 bases on V and 2 bases on J, with 7 as the count of junction bases outside the gene matches. Inclusive of the bounding cysteine and phenylalanine, the CDR3 is 15 residues long. Just the 45-base CDR3 DNA is kept, in frame starting at base 1. For CDR1 and CDR2, the germline V gene lists SGHTA and FQGNSA.